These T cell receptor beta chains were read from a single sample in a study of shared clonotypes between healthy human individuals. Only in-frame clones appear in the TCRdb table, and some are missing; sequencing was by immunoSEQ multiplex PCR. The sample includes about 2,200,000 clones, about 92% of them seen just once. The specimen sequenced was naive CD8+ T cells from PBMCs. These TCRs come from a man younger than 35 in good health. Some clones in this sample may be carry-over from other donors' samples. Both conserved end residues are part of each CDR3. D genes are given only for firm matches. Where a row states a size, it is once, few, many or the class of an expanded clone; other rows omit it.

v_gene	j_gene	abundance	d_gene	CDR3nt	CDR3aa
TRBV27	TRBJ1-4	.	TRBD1	TGTGCCAGCAGTTTGAGGGACAGAGAAAAACTGTTTTTT	CASSLRDREKLFF
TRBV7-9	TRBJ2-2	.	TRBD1	TGTGCCAGCAGCCGACAGGGACAAATCACCGAGAACACCGGGGAGCTGTTTTTT	CASSRQGQITENTGELFF
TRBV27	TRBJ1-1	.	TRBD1	TGTGCCAGCAGTCCGATGGACAGGGGGCCCAGCACTGAAGCTTTCTTT	CASSPMDRGPSTEAFF
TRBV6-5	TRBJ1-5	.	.	TGTGCCAGCAGTTACCAGGGTGGTCAGCCCCAGCATTTT	CASSYQGGQPQHF
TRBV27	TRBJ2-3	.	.	TGTGCCAGCAGTTTATCGGGGAGGGACAGTAGCACAGATACGCAGTATTTT	CASSLSGRDSSTDTQYF
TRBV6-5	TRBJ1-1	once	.	TGTGCCAGCAGTTACTCTTTAGCCGCGACGAACACTGAAGCTTTCTTT	CASSYSLAATNTEAFF
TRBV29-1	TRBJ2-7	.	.	TGCAGCGCCGCAAAGGACCTCCCCTCCTACGAGCAGTACTTC	CSAAKDLPSYEQYF
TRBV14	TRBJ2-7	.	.	TGTGCCAGCAGCTGGAGGCAGGGGTACGAGCAGTACTTC	CASSWRQGYEQYF
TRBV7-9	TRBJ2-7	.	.	TGTGCCAGCAGCCCCCCCGGCAGGGGTAGGTCGGGTGAGCAGTACTTC	CASSPPGRGRSGEQYF
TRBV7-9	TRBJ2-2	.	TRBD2	TGTGCCAGCAGCACCCCGGGGAATCCGGGACTACCCACCGGGGAGCTGTTTTTT	CASSTPGNPGLPTGELFF
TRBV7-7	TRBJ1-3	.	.	TGTGCCAGCAGCCCGGCCGGGGGGCGAGGAAACACCATATATTTT	CASSPAGGRGNTIYF
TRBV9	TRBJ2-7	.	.	TGTGCCAGCAGCGTAGGAGAAGGTCCAGTCTACGAGCAGTACTTC	CASSVGEGPVYEQYF
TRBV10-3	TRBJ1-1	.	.	TGTGCCATCAGCAAGACGGGTGGGAACACTGAAGCTTTCTTT	CAISKTGGNTEAFF
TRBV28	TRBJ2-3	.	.	TGTGCCAGCAGATGGGACACCGCCACAGATACGCAGTATTTT	CASRWDTATDTQYF
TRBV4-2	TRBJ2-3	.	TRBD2	TGTGCCAGCAGCCAAGAAGGACTAGCGGTCCCATCCACAGATACGCAGTATTTT	CASSQEGLAVPSTDTQYF
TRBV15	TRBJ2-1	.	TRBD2	TGTGCCACCAGCAGAAGGACTAGCGGAGCCTACAATGAGCAGTTCTTC	CATSRRTSGAYNEQFF
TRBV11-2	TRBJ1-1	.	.	TGTGCCAGCAGCTTAGATAGGGTAGCTTTCTTT	CASSLDRVAFF
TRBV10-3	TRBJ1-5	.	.	TGTGCCATCAGTGAAGCGAGGGGGTTTCAGCCCCAGCATTTT	CAISEARGFQPQHF
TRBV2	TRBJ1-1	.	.	TGTGCCAGCAGTGACTACGGATCGAACACTGAAGCTTTCTTT	CASSDYGSNTEAFF
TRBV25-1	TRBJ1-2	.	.	TGTGCCAGCAGTGAATGGGCAGGGGCTATGTTGGGCTACACCTTC	CASSEWAGAMLGYTF
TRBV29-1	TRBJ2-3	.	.	TGCAGCGGGCTAGGTACCACAGATACGCAGTATTTT	CSGLGTTDTQYF
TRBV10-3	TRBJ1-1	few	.	TGTGCCAGCCATAGTTTGAACACTGAAGCTTTCTTT	CASHSLNTEAFF
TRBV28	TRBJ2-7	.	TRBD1	TGTGCCAGCAGCCTTACCTCACTAGGGGACAGGGGCTACGAGCAGTACTTC	CASSLTSLGDRGYEQYF
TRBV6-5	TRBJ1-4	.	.	TGTGCCAGCAGCACCCCGACGGCCCATAATGAAAAACTGTTTTTT	CASSTPTAHNEKLFF
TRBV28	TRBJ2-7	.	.	TGTGCCAGCAGCTACGCACGGGACATCTCCTACGAGCAGTACTTC	CASSYARDISYEQYF
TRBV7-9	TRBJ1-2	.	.	TGTGCCAGCAGCTTCCCAGTAGGGGATGGCTACACCTTC	CASSFPVGDGYTF
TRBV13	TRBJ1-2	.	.	TGTGCCAGCAGCTCATCGCGAGGATTCTATGGCTACACCTTC	CASSSSRGFYGYTF
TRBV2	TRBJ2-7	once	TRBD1	TGTGCCAGCAGTGGACTCCAAGAAAGGACAGGGCTGGCCGAGCAGTACTTC	CASSGLQERTGLAEQYF
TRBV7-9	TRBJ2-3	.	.	TGTGCCAGCAGGAGACTAGATACGCAGTATTTT	CASRRLDTQYF
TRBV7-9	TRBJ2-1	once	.	TGTGCCAGCAGCTGGGGTGGAGATTACAATGAGCAGTTCTTC	CASSWGGDYNEQFF
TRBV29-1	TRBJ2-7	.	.	TGCAGCGCCCTAGGTAGACACTACGAGCAGTACTTC	CSALGRHYEQYF
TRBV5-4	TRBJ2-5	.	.	TGTGCCAGCAGCGATACAAGCACTAGTCTTTGGGAGACCCAGTACTTC	CASSDTSTSLWETQYF
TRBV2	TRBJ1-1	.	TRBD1	TGTGCCAGCAGACTCGACAGGGGCACGAACACTGAAGCTTTCTTT	CASRLDRGTNTEAFF
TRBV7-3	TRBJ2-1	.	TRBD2	TGTGCCAGCAGCCCCCTAGCGGGAGGGAAATCCCACCCCTACAATGAGCAGTTCTTC	CASSPLAGGKSHPYNEQFF
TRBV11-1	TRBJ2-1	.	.	TGTGCCAGCAGCTTAGTTAGCAGCGATGAGCAGTTCTTC	CASSLVSSDEQFF
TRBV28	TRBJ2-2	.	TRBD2	TGTGCCAGCAGTTGGCGCGGGAGTAACACCGGGGAGCTGTTTTTT	CASSWRGSNTGELFF
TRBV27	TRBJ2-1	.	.	TGTGCCAGCAGTCTAGCGAGAAGCTACAATGAGCAGTTCTTC	CASSLARSYNEQFF
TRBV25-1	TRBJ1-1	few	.	TGTGCCAGCAGTGAGGGTCACACTGAAGCTTTCTTT	CASSEGHTEAFF
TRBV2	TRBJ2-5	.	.	TGTGCCAGCGCGGAGAAAGAGACCCAGTACTTC	CASAEKETQYF
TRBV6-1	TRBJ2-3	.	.	TGTGCCAGCAGTGGGAAAATGCCGGGGCCAAGTAGAACAGATACGCAGTATTTT	CASSGKMPGPSRTDTQYF
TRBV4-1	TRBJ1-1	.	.	TGCGCCAGCAGCCAGACGGGACAGAACACTGAAGCTTTCTTT	CASSQTGQNTEAFF
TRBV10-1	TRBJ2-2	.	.	TGCGCCAGCAGTGAGTCGGGGGGCGCAGGGTCCGGGGAGCTGTTTTTT	CASSESGGAGSGELFF
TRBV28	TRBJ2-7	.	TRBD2	TGTGCCAGCAAAACCCGTATAAGAGCTAGCGGGACGAGATTCTACGAGCAGTACTTC	CASKTRIRASGTRFYEQYF
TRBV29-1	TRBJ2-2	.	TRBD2	TGCAGCGTCTTTAGCGGGAGGGGGACCGGGGAGCTGTTTTTT	CSVFSGRGTGELFF
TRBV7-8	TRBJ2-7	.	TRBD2	TGTGCCAGCAGCTTGATTAGCGGGAGCCACGAGCAGTACTTC	CASSLISGSHEQYF
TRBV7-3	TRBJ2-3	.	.	TGTGCCAGCAGCTTAAGTTACGCTAGCACAGATACGCAGTATTTT	CASSLSYASTDTQYF
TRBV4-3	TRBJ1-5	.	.	TGCGCCAGCAGCCAAGACTGGGAACTTAACGGACCCCAGCATTTT	CASSQDWELNGPQHF